These T cell receptor beta chains were read from a single sample in a study of PD-L1 blockade in urothelial cancer. TCRdb keeps only in-frame clones here, not all; method: immunoSEQ multiplex PCR. The table has around 25,000 clones, around nine tenths seen once. Sequences were derived from PBMCs, sampled around atezolizumab (anti-PD-L1) treatment. These receptors were collected from a man in his fifties or sixties with urothelial cancer. Both conserved end residues are part of each CDR3.

V	J	CDR3
TRBV6-5	TRBJ2-2	CASSYGQGNTGELFF
TRBV27	TRBJ2-2	CASSPRDRATYRYTGELFF
TRBV10-3	TRBJ2-7	CAISEFSGLAGNGEQYF
TRBV7-2	TRBJ2-2	CASSPTRRTDNTGELFF
TRBV7-2	TRBJ2-7	CASSSRTSGRGNREQYF
TRBV7-8	TRBJ1-2	CASSLGQGSHGYTF
TRBV28	TRBJ2-7	CASSPLAGGYEQYF
TRBV19	TRBJ1-6	CASSIAGTVPPLHF
TRBV11-2	TRBJ2-5	CASSADRVQETQYF
TRBV5-1	TRBJ2-3	CASSPSTSGRGDTQYF
TRBV18	TRBJ2-5	CASSPLPSQETQYF
TRBV7-2	TRBJ2-7	CASSLGLAFYEQYF
TRBV28	TRBJ1-4	CASLSLTGGGNEKLFF
TRBV2	TRBJ2-7	CASMGGVGEQYF
TRBV10-3	TRBJ2-1	CAISGAGGPDEQFF
TRBV6-4	TRBJ2-1	CASSETSGEYNEQFF
TRBV7-8	TRBJ2-3	CASSFPGTQLNTDTQYF
TRBV19	TRBJ2-5	CASSARLAGETQYF
TRBV5-1	TRBJ1-1	CASSSPGHYTEAFF
TRBV15	TRBJ2-5	CATSVQGEETQYF
TRBV29-1	TRBJ2-4	CSVSAGALAKNIQYF
TRBV5-1	TRBJ1-5	CASSLEGQGNQPQHF
TRBV29-1	TRBJ1-1	CSSWGGTEAFF
TRBV5-1	TRBJ2-2	CASSARAGELFF
TRBV28	TRBJ2-2	CASSLLAGTGELFF
TRBV7-8	TRBJ2-2	CASSLSVWGAAGELFF
TRBV2	TRBJ1-1	CASSVGVTGSAFF
TRBV6-4	TRBJ2-7	CASHMGTSDFYEQYF
TRBV18	TRBJ1-1	CASSVDRAAEAFF
TRBV19	TRBJ2-7	CASSDRGSRSYEQYF
TRBV2	TRBJ2-6	CASSVGISGANVLTF
TRBV5-1	TRBJ2-1	CASSTGTSGGFTNEQFF
TRBV11-2	TRBJ1-3	CASSSSDRATGNTIYF
TRBV28	TRBJ1-3	CASIAPGNTIYF
TRBV11-2	TRBJ2-7	CASSLVSGGAFREQYF
TRBV27	TRBJ2-7	CASSTRAVPYEQYF
TRBV28	TRBJ1-4	CASTEPGVNEKLFF
TRBV2	TRBJ2-2	CASSQRGGGELFF
TRBV20-1	TRBJ2-1	CSGAYQDSQFF
TRBV9	TRBJ2-7	CASSVGSRVDEQYF
TRBV9	TRBJ2-5	CASSVEGTSRTQYF
TRBV5-4	TRBJ2-2	CASSLADTGELFF
TRBV7-6	TRBJ2-3	CASSSGGGTQYF
TRBV7-9	TRBJ2-1	CASSLSGNEQFF
TRBV6-1	TRBJ2-3	CATNPRDRRTDTQYF
TRBV7-9	TRBJ1-2	CASNHVRDSAGHGYTF
TRBV4-3	TRBJ2-7	CASSQDSTGQGRFEQYF
TRBV5-6	TRBJ1-2	CASSLGGGLDYGYTF
TRBV5-1	TRBJ2-7	CASSLAPLSSYEQYF
TRBV27	TRBJ2-1	CASSRGGSYNEQFF
TRBV6-5	TRBJ2-3	CASSYIPVTDTQYF
TRBV6-1	TRBJ2-7	CASSEGRPSGGYEQYF
TRBV2	TRBJ2-7	CASSEEEVDRGHYEQYF
TRBV4-3	TRBJ2-7	CASSQDSGYEQYF
TRBV30	TRBJ2-7	CAWSVGTGVVYEQYF
TRBV18	TRBJ1-2	CASSRPGQTNYGYTF
TRBV6-6	TRBJ2-3	CASSTQGETDTQYF